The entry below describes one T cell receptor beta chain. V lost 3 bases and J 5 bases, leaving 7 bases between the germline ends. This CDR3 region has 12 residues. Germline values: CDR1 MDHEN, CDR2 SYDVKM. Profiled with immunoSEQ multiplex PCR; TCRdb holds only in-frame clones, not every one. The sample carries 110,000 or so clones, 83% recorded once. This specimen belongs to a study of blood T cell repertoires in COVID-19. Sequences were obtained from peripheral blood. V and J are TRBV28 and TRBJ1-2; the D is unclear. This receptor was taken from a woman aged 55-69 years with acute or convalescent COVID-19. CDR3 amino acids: CASSLPGYGYTF. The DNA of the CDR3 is TGTGCCAGCAGTTTGCCCGGGTATGGCTACACCTTC.